Listed below are T cell receptor beta chains from one sample, sequenced in a study of blood T cell repertoires in COVID-19. Using immunoSEQ multiplex PCR, the repertoire was profiled, and TCRdb retains in-frame clones only, with some absent. The sample lists tens of thousands of clones, roughly 85% occurring once. Sequencing was performed on peripheral blood. These receptors all come from a woman aged 60 to 75 with COVID-19, enrolled during active disease. The CDR3 runs from the conserved cysteine through the conserved F or W. D genes are given only for firm matches. Only part of the rows carry a size: once, few, many, or a class if the clone is expanded.

clone_size: .
j_call: TRBJ1-5
v_call: TRBV10-3
d_call: .
cdr3_nt: TGTGCCATCAGTGCTACAGATCAAGGTTTCAATCAGCCCCAGCATTTT
cdr3_aa: CAISATDQGFNQPQHF

clone_size: .
j_call: TRBJ2-7
v_call: TRBV4-3
d_call: TRBD1
cdr3_nt: TGCGCCAGCAGCCAAAGGGACAGGGAGGGCGAGCAGTACTTC
cdr3_aa: CASSQRDREGEQYF

clone_size: .
j_call: TRBJ1-2
v_call: TRBV13
d_call: .
cdr3_nt: TGTGCCAGCAGCTTAGAAGGGGCTGGCTACACCTTC
cdr3_aa: CASSLEGAGYTF

clone_size: .
j_call: TRBJ2-1
v_call: TRBV9
d_call: .
cdr3_nt: TGTGCCAGCAGCGTGGAGGGGGACAGCTCCTACAATGAGCAGTTCTTC
cdr3_aa: CASSVEGDSSYNEQFF

clone_size: .
j_call: TRBJ1-2
v_call: TRBV5-5
d_call: .
cdr3_nt: TGTGCCAGCAGCCTTATACACAGTTACACCTTC
cdr3_aa: CASSLIHSYTF

clone_size: .
j_call: TRBJ2-3
v_call: TRBV9
d_call: .
cdr3_nt: TGTGCCAGCAGCGTAGGAATGGCTTTCACAGATACGCAGTATTTT
cdr3_aa: CASSVGMAFTDTQYF

clone_size: .
j_call: TRBJ2-5
v_call: TRBV6-1
d_call: TRBD2
cdr3_nt: TGTGCCAGCAGTGAACTAGCGGGGCCCCTCCAAGAGACCCAGTACTTC
cdr3_aa: CASSELAGPLQETQYF

clone_size: .
j_call: TRBJ1-2
v_call: TRBV6-5
d_call: .
cdr3_nt: TGTGCCAGCACCGAACCTTCGACAGCAAACTATGGCTACACCTTC
cdr3_aa: CASTEPSTANYGYTF

clone_size: once
j_call: TRBJ2-5
v_call: TRBV2
d_call: .
cdr3_nt: TGTGCCAGCACAATACCACAGGGTCGAGAGACCCAGTACTTC
cdr3_aa: CASTIPQGRETQYF

clone_size: once
j_call: TRBJ1-3
v_call: TRBV18
d_call: TRBD1
cdr3_nt: TGTGCCAGCTCACCTCGACAGGGGGCGGAAGGAAACACCATATATTTT
cdr3_aa: CASSPRQGAEGNTIYF